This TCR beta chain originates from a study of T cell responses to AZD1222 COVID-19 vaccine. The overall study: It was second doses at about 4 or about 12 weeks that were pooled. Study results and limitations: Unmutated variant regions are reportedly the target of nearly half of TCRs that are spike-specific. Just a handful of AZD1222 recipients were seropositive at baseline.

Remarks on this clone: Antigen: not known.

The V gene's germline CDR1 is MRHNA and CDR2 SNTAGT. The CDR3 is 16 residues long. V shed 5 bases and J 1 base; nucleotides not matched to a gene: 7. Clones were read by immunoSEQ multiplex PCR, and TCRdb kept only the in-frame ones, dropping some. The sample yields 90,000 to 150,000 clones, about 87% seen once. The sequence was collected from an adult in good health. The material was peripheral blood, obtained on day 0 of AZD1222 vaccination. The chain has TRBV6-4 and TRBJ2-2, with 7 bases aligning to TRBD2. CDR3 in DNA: TGTGCCAGCAGTCGGGAGGAAATCGAGAACACCGGGGAGCTGTTTTTT. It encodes CASSREEIENTGELFF.